These 18 T cell receptor beta chains share one sample of origin, sequenced in a study of control samples from healthy donors and cancer patients. Repertoires were generated with immunoSEQ multiplex PCR, while TCRdb's copy carries only in-frame clones and drops some. The sample holds 130,000 or so clones, roughly 90% seen once. Sequencing was done on a sample of PBMCs. These receptor sequences come from a middle-aged man with head and neck cancer.

This clone was observed a single time. The V and J genes are TRBV25-1 and TRBJ2-3; 14 bases line up with TRBD2. V dropped 8 bases and J dropped 5; count of bases not matched to a gene: 9. The CDR3 spans 16 residues. CDR1 and CDR2 (germline): MGHDK, SYGVNS. CDR3 DNA: TGTGCCAGCCGTCAAGGACTAGCGGGAGGCCTAGATACGCAGTATTTT. It is translated as CASRQGLAGGLDTQYF.

This clone was picked up one time. The rearrangement links TRBV14 to TRBJ2-1; 16 bases agree with TRBD2. Germline V gene sequence: CDR1 SGHDN, CDR2 FVKESK. This CDR3 is built from 18 residues. V lost 6 bases to trimming and J lost 3 bases; unmatched junction nucleotides: 8. CDR3 region: CASSSGTSGGADYNEQFF. CDR3 DNA: TGTGCCAGCAGTTCCGGGACTAGCGGGGGGGCCGACTACAATGAGCAGTTCTTC.

The chain carries TRBV12-3 or TRBV12-4 and TRBJ2-2; 7 bases map to TRBD2. This CDR3 comprises 13 residues. With V trimmed by 4 bases and J by 6 bases, 2 bases remained unmatched. The CDR3 spells CASSYGGAGELFF. Here the CDR3 DNA reads TGTGCCAGCAGTTATGGGGGGGCCGGGGAGCTGTTTTTT.

The V and J genes are TRBV15 and TRBJ2-5; 8 nucleotides match TRBD2. CDR3 length: 15 amino acids. Per germline, CDR1 LNHNV and CDR2 YYDKDF (reference sequence). V dropped 5 bases and J dropped 5; count of bases not matched to a gene: 10. CDR3 nucleotides: TGTGCCACCAGCGGAAGCGGGAGCCCTAGTGAGACCCAGTACTTC. It encodes CATSGSGSPSETQYF.

The chain employs TRBV3-1 (or the pseudogene TRBV3-2) and TRBJ1-1, with TRBD1 matching 7 bases. This CDR3 has 14 amino acids. Trimming took 1 base from V and 5 from J; bases not matched to a gene: 4. Looked up from germline, CDR1 is LGHDT and CDR2 is YNNKEL (reference sequence). The CDR3 is CASSQGRGQTEAFF. CDR3 sequence (DNA): TGTGCCAGCAGCCAAGGGAGGGGGCAAACTGAAGCTTTCTTT.

The rearrangement links TRBV4-2 to TRBJ2-1; TRBD2 matches at 11 bases. The germline gives CDR1 LGHNA, CDR2 YNFKEQ. V lost 4 bases to trimming and J lost 7 bases; unmatched junction nucleotides: 12. The CDR3 consists of 17 residues. The CDR3 spells CASSPYSGRGRRNEQFF. The CDR3 bases are TGTGCCAGCAGCCCCTATAGCGGGAGGGGAAGGAGGAATGAGCAGTTCTTC.

The chain couples TRBV7-3 to TRBJ2-2, with a weak D call TRBD2 (5 bases). Deletions cut 5 bases from V and 1 base from J, with 11 bases between. Looked up from germline, CDR1 is SGHTA and CDR2 is FQGTGA. The CDR3 has 15 amino acids. The CDR3 DNA follows: TGTGCCAGCAGCCTTGACGGGATGAACACCGGGGAGCTGTTTTTT. This encodes CASSLDGMNTGELFF.

The chain combines TRBV6-5 with TRBJ2-1; 7 bases agree with TRBD2. There are 15 residues in the CDR3. Germline V gene lookup returns CDR1 MNHEY and CDR2 SVGAGI. V lost 2 bases and J lost 0; bases outside the gene matches: 1. The CDR3 DNA reads as TGTGCCAGCAGTTACCAGCGGGGCTCCTACAATGAGCAGTTCTTC. This sequence encodes CASSYQRGSYNEQFF.

The chain uses TRBV7-3 and TRBJ2-7; a weak D match, TRBD1 (6 bases). This CDR3 is built from 13 residues. CDR1 is SGHTA and CDR2 is FQGTGA in the germline V gene. The V and J ends lost 2 bases and 5 bases respectively, with 10 bases between them. The CDR3: CASSLGRGNEQYF. The CDR3 coding sequence is TGTGCCAGCAGCTTAGGCAGGGGCAACGAGCAGTACTTC.

This rearrangement joins TRBV6-5 to TRBJ1-3; 8 bases are shared with TRBD1. This CDR3 is built from 16 residues. V lost 0 bases and J lost 3; bases outside the gene matches: 4. Germline CDR1 and CDR2: MNHEY and SVGAGI. This CDR3 reads CASSYSSRGHGNTIYF. The CDR3 DNA sequence: TGTGCCAGCAGTTACTCGAGCAGGGGGCATGGAAACACCATATATTTT.

The chain carries TRBV9 and TRBJ1-3, with 11 bases lining up with TRBD1. This CDR3 has 16 amino acids. The germline gives CDR1 SGDLS, CDR2 YYNGEE. J lost 8 bases, V lost 4 bases, and 11 bases had no gene match. The chain's CDR3 is CASSLTSGQGADTIYF. The CDR3 coding sequence is TGTGCCAGCAGCCTAACCTCAGGACAGGGGGCGGACACCATATATTTT. The full variable domain, its missing parts supplied by reference TRBV9 and TRBJ1-3, is DSGVTQTPKHLITATGQRVTLRCSPRSGDLSVYWYQQSLDQGLQFLIQYYNGEERAKGNILERFSAQQFPDLHSELNLSSLELGDSALYFCASSLTSGQGADTIYFGEGSWLTVV.

The chain carries TRBV30 and TRBJ1-2; TRBD1 aligns across 10 bases. Unmatched junction bases numbered 8, after V lost 5 bases and J lost 8 bases. The CDR3 extends over 13 amino acids. Germline V gives CDR1 GTSNPN, CDR2 SVGIG (reference sequence). CDR3 protein: CAWGTGEYRGYTF. CDR3 DNA sequence: TGTGCCTGGGGGACAGGGGAATATCGGGGCTACACCTTC. The full variable domain, with the rest looked up from reference TRBV30 and TRBJ1-2, is SQTIHQWPATLVQPVGSPLSLECTVEGTSNPNLYWYRQAAGRGLQLLFYSVGIGQISSEVPQNLSASRPQDRQFILSSKKLLLSDSGFYLCAWGTGEYRGYTFGSGTRLTVV.

The chain links TRBV20-1 to TRBJ1-6, with a possible D match to TRBD1 (5 bases). The germline V and J ends were trimmed by 3 bases and 7 bases, with 16 bases remaining between them. This CDR3 contains 15 residues. Germline V gene data show CDR1 as DFQATT and CDR2 as SNEGSKA (reference sequence). This CDR3 is CSASLPQGRNSPLHF. CDR3 bases: TGCAGTGCTAGTCTTCCGCAGGGCAGAAATTCACCCCTCCACTTT.

This clone occurred once. The CDR3 sequence: CAWSYDNYGYTF. The CDR3 DNA is TGTGCCTGGAGTTATGACAACTATGGCTACACCTTC. The chain carries TRBV30 and TRBJ1-2; D call uncertain. The CDR3 consists of 12 residues. Trimming removed 2 bases at V and 2 bases at J, with 6 bases between. Germline CDR1 GTSNPN, CDR2 SVGIG (reference sequence).

This clone was seen a single time. V usage is TRBV5-4 and J usage is TRBJ2-5, with TRBD1 as a possible D gene (6 bases). V shed 5 bases and J shed 2 bases, with 10 bases lying between them. Germline loops: CDR1 SGHNT, CDR2 YYREEE (reference sequence). This CDR3 has 13 amino acids. CDR3: CASRTGLQETQYF. Written as DNA, the CDR3 is TGTGCCAGCAGGACAGGTCTACAAGAGACCCAGTACTTC.

The genes are TRBV27 and TRBJ1-4, with a tentative D call TRBD1 (6 bases). Germline V lookup: CDR1 MNHEY, CDR2 SMNVEV (reference sequence). This CDR3 is built from 15 residues. Trimming pared 5 bases from V and 7 bases from J, leaving 17 bases between. CDR3 in DNA: TGTGCCAGCAGTCCCCGGAGGGGGACGGGTGAAAAACTGTTTTTT. It is translated as CASSPRRGTGEKLFF.

The chain joins TRBV28 to TRBJ2-1; no firm D call. The CDR3 is 18 residues long. Germline assignment: CDR1 MDHEN and CDR2 SYDVKM. Trimming stripped 7 bases from V and 3 bases from J, with 25 bases between. CDR3: CASIKPPKNLAGYNEQFF. In nucleotides, the CDR3 is TGTGCCAGCATCAAACCCCCTAAAAACTTGGCTGGCTACAATGAGCAGTTCTTC.

The CDR3 is CASSRASTDTQYF. As DNA, the CDR3 is TGTGCCAGTTCGCGGGCTTCCACAGATACGCAGTATTTT. The chain uses TRBV27 and TRBJ2-3; maybe TRBD2 (5 bases). CDR3 length: 13 amino acids. Germline assignment: CDR1 MNHEY and CDR2 SMNVEV (reference sequence). V was shortened by 9 bases and J by 2 bases, with 12 bases between the two germline ends.